This TCR beta chain originates from a study of regulatory T cells in long-lasting Graves disease (dated by TCRdb to the early 2020s). About the study as a whole: Newly diagnosed Graves' disease patients had taken antithyroid drugs for less than 3 months. Patients with persistent Graves' disease were compared with patients with newly diagnosed Graves' disease using TCR sequencing and RNA sequencing of peripheral blood. The study was registered as a clinical trial and conducted in China. A total of around 35 samples were covered by TCR sequencing, comprising some 13 persistent and about 20 newly diagnosed Graves' disease patients. What the study reported, not specific to this receptor: Because the primary lesion, thyroid tissue, could not be accessed, the study looked at peripheral blood alone. Sequencing and analysis were limited to the TCR beta chain. Compared with newly diagnosed patients, persistent Graves' disease patients had lower TCR Shannon entropy and fewer highly expanded clones, which suggests clonal expansion. Persistent disease showed preferential use of TRBV28, TRBJ1-2 and TRBJ2-5, whereas newly diagnosed disease favored TRBV20-1 and TRBJ2-1. The authors noted that the small sample size was a limitation that may lower accuracy. More public clonotypes were shared among persistent patients (about 2,800) than among newly diagnosed patients (approximately 930).

Unmatched junction bases come to 11, with V trimmed by 7 bases and J by 2 bases. From cysteine to phenylalanine, the CDR3 is 15 amino acids long. CDR3 DNA is the only sequence kept; it has 45 bases, read in frame from the first base. What this sample's time point label stands for: newly diagnosed GD, antithyroid drugs for less than 3 months. For both TCR sequencing and RNA sequencing, RNA was extracted from PBMCs in TRIzol. The diagnosis of Graves' disease followed American Thyroid Association guidelines. Recruitment of patients was carried out at an endocrinology department in Xi'an, China. Each patient gave approximately 9 milliliters of peripheral blood, collected in an EDTA anticoagulant tube. Ficoll Paque Plus density gradient separation was used to isolate PBMCs, and no further T cell sorting was done. RNA quality was checked with an Agilent 2100 Bioanalyzer and agarose gel, and concentration with a NanoDrop 2000.

This clonotype was counted many times. What antigen it recognizes has not been identified. No base quality information exists; no much larger clone differs at one position. The protocol used for the library was multiplex PCR. Sequencing relied on an Illumina HiSeq 4000. To build TCR beta libraries, CDR3 regions were amplified by Arm-PCR using iRepertoire HTBI primers. Before sequencing, the PCR products underwent gel purification. On the authors' methods: A total of fewer than 70 TRBV and about 13 TRBJ segments were identified across samples and were used for gene usage analysis of CDR3 amino acid clonotypes. COPE and FqMerger were used to merge the filtered high-quality paired reads into contigs. Contigs were aligned with BLAST to IMGT TRBV, TRBD and TRBJ reference genes, and CDR3 was defined per IMGT. Clonotypes above 0.1% frequency were classified as highly expanded clones. Repertoire diversity was measured by Shannon entropy, and V-J evenness by the Gini coefficient. Public clonotypes were defined as clonotypes shared by more than one individual. TCRdb redid the processing of the public reads, applying fastp at Q25 and MiXCR, and retained in-frame beta chains. A single entry per CDR3 protein holds the most common genes and DNA from its merged rows. The V and J calls follow TCRdb's processing rather than the paper's. This sample comprises 420,000 or so distinct CDR3 sequences, less than 20% of them detected only once. 20% to 25% of the sample goes to the ten largest clones.

These data were also reused for a study on T cells in Graves' hyperthyroidism and ophthalmopathy. The second study, in turn, reports: Stable Graves' hyperthyroidism was defined as the absence of progression to ophthalmopathy over 18 months of follow-up. Hyperthyroidism patients were newly diagnosed, had a disease duration of under 2 months, and were aged 18 to 65 years. Exclusion was applied to patients with uncontrolled infections, other autoimmune diseases, pregnancy or lactation. Diagnoses were based on clinical symptoms, serum thyroxine and TRAb, thyroid ultrasound and orbital computed tomography. A first-round RT-PCR of the TCR CDR3 used the HTBI primer set with the Qiagen OneStep RT-PCR kit. Most expanded thyroid clonotypes (frequency above 0.001) were also detected in blood, a finding suggesting that blood repertoires may reflect thyroid immune responses. A 13 V-J signature model separated ophthalmopathy from stable hyperthyroidism, with 87.88% sensitivity and roughly 81% specificity in cross-validation and 80%/75% in testing. In validation, progression to ophthalmopathy was predicted by the model with 70.59% sensitivity and 72.22% specificity, a median of approximately 7.1 months before onset. To identify distinguishing TCR V-J signatures, a discovery cohort of around 100 patients was used, comprising 40 to 45 with Graves' ophthalmopathy and around 60 with stable Graves' hyperthyroidism. Prospective prediction of ophthalmopathy was tested in an independent validation cohort consisting of about 20 hyperthyroidism patients and more than 15 patients who later progressed to ophthalmopathy. For training and testing, the 80 to 100 patients in the discovery cohort were randomly divided in a 7:3 ratio. The study also compared thyroid tissue and blood T-cell repertoires from roughly six Graves' hyperthyroidism patients. Once sampling was done, hyperthyroidism patients were given methimazole at a starting dose of 30 mg daily, whereas ophthalmopathy patients were given high-dose intravenous methylprednisolone. A second multiplex PCR round built the libraries, followed by size selection and purification. The libraries were sequenced on an Illumina HiSeq2000 using paired-end 100 bp reads. Raw data were processed with SOAPnuke, discarding reads with adapters, uncalled bases, mean Phred below 15, or no exact constant-primer or identifier match. High-quality paired reads were merged with COPE v1.2.5, and unique nucleotide sequences were defined as clonotypes. Clonotypes were aligned to IMGT TRBV, TRBD and TRBJ reference segments using MiTCR v1.1. The analysis included only V-J combinations with a frequency above 0.0001, which together covered 98% to 99.2% of the repertoires. The TCS score was defined as F50 (clonal expansion) divided by E x V (chaos), with BLOSUM62-based TCRdist calculated between CDR3 peptides within each V-J. Welch's t-statistics and random forest reduced around 510 V-J features to about 13, which were used in a naive Bayes classifier (R e1071). No statistical method was used to set the sample size in advance, and investigators knew the group allocation. The paper reports TCR Vbeta CDR3 sequencing of roughly 140 peripheral blood samples: 40 or so ophthalmopathy, about 75 hyperthyroidism and approximately 17 progressor patients.

The rearranged segments are TRBV12-3 or TRBV12-4 and TRBJ2-7; TRBD2 agrees with 7 junctional bases. The sequenced sample was peripheral blood mononuclear cells (PBMCs), obtained at new diagnosis, from a patient treated with antithyroid drugs. The clonotype comes from a woman aged 18-29 years with Graves disease. Donor details come from another sample of the same person, matched by shared clones. The DNA sequence is as follows: TGTGCCAGCATTGAATCCGGGACTAAACCCTACGAGCAGTACTTC. This yields the protein CASIESGTKPYEQYF.